This TCR beta chain was recorded in a study of blood T cell repertoires in COVID-19. Study at large: Acute-phase and convalescent COVID-19 samples originated in the United States, Italy and Spain. In each case, the material was cDNA or gDNA derived from T cells, B-cell-depleted T cells, or PBMCs.

In the original workflow: Amplifying reference gene primers gave estimates of nucleated cell counts. Clones were read by immunoSEQ multiplex PCR, and TCRdb kept only the in-frame ones, dropping some. V, J and clone size were drawn from that table, and D and trimming were deduced from the DNA. The sample has more than 95,000 clones; roughly 72% are singletons. Seattle patients were enrolled during active infection and followed longitudinally. Per germline, CDR1 SGHRS and CDR2 YFSETQ. Losses at the gene ends were 0 bases for V and 6 bases for J; bases not matched to a gene: 11. The CDR3 sequence is 16 residues long.

This clonotype was obtained from a man of 80 years or more with COVID-19, enrolled during active disease. Sequencing was done on a sample of peripheral blood. The rearrangement joins TRBV5-1 to TRBJ2-7, with 8 bases that match TRBD2. In DNA, the CDR3 is TGCGCCAGCAGCTTGGCCACAGGACTAGCTTGGGGCGAGCAGTACTTC. This translates into CASSLATGLAWGEQYF.